This T cell receptor (beta chain) originates from a study of blood T cells in healthy people across ages. Overall study results and limits: Higher diversity and more naive CD4+ cells were features of long-lived donors, compared to aged donors. Diversity of TCR beta per million T cells declined in a roughly linear way with age. Donor CMV infection status was unknown, possibly confounding age-related changes in expanded clonotypes.

Alongside a J-beta primer mix, a sample-barcoded 5' primer served in a second PCR lasting 7 to 11 cycles. TCRdb re-analysed the 5' RACE reads in MiXCR, keeping a single row per CDR3 protein. The profile shows 850,000 to 1,000,000 distinct CDR3 sequences, around 49% of them singletons. The sample, about 9.2 milliliters of peripheral blood, was drawn from each donor. V was pared by 3 bases and J by 3 bases, with 17 bases between. The CDR3 totals 17 residues. CDR1 and CDR2 (germline): MDHEN, SYDVKM. Regarding this clonotype: Its specificity is not known.

This TCR came from a young man in good health. Sample: blood. This chain uses TRBV28 with TRBJ1-4; D possibly corresponds to TRBD1 (5 bases). This chain's CDR3 is CASSFPRGAGANEKLFF. DNA for the CDR3: TGTGCCAGCAGTTTCCCCCGAGGGGCGGGGGCTAATGAAAAACTGTTTTTT.